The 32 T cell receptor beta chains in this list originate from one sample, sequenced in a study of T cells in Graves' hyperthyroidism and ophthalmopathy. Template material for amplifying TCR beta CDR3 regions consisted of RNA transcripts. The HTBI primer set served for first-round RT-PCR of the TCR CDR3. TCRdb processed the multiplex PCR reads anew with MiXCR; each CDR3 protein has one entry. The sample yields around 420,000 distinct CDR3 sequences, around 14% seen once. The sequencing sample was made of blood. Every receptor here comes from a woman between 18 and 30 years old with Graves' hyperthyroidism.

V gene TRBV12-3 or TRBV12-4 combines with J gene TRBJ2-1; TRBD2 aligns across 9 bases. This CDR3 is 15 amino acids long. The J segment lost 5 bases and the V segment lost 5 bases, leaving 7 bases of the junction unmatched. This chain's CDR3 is CASSISGRGNNEQFF. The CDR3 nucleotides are TGTGCCAGCAGTATTAGCGGGAGAGGCAACAATGAGCAGTTCTTC.

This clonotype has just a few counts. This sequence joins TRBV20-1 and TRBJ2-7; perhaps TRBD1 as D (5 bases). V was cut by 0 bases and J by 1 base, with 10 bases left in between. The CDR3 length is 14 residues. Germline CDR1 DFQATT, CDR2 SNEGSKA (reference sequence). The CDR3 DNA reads TGCAGTGCTAGAGATGGGGCGAATTCCTACGAGCAGTACTTC. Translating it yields CSARDGANSYEQYF.

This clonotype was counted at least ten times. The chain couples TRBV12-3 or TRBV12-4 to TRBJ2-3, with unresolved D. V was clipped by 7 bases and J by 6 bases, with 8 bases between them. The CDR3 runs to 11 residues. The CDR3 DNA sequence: TGTGCCAGCACTATTTCCGATACGCAGTATTTT. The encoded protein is CASTISDTQYF.

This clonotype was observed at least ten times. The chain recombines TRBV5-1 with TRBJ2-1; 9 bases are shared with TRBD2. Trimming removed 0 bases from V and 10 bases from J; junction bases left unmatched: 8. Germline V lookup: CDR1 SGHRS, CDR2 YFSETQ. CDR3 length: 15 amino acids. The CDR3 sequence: CASSLDGTSSEEQFF. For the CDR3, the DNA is TGCGCCAGCAGCTTGGATGGGACTAGCTCGGAGGAGCAGTTCTTC.

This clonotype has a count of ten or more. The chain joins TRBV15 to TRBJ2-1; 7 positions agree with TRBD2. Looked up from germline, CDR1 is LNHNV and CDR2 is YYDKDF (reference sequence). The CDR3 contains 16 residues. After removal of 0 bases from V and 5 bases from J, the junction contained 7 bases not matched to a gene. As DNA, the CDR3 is TGTGCCACCAGCAGAGATTGGGCTAGCGGTGACAATGAGCAGTTCTTC. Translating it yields CATSRDWASGDNEQFF.

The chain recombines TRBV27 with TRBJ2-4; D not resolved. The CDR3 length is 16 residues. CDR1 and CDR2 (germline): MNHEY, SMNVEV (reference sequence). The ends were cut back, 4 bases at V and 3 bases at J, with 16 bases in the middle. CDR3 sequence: CASSSSPAEVKNIQYF. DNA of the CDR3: TGTGCCAGCAGTTCGAGCCCCGCCGAAGTCAAAAACATTCAGTACTTC.

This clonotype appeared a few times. The CDR3 here is CASSLALGESNYGYTF. CDR3 nucleotides: TGTGCCAGCAGCTTAGCGCTGGGTGAGAGTAACTATGGCTACACCTTC. The chain combines TRBV7-9 with TRBJ1-2, with D hard to call. Deletions cut 0 bases from V and 1 base from J, with 12 bases between. CDR1 is SEHNR, CDR2 FQNEAQ, per germline (reference sequence). CDR3 length: 16 residues.

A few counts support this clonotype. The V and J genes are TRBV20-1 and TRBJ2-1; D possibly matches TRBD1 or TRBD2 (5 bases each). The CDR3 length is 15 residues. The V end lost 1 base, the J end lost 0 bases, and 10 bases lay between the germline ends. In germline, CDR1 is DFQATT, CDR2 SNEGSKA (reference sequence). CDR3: CSARGDESSYNEQFF. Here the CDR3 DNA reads TGCAGTGCTAGAGGGGACGAAAGCTCCTACAATGAGCAGTTCTTC.

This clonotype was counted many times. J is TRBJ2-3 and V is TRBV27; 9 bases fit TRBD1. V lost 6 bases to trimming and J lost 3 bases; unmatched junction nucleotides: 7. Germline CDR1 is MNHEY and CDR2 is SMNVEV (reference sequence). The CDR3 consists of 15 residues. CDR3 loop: CASRTGGGPTDTQYF. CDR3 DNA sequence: TGTGCCAGCAGGACAGGGGGAGGACCTACAGATACGCAGTATTTT.

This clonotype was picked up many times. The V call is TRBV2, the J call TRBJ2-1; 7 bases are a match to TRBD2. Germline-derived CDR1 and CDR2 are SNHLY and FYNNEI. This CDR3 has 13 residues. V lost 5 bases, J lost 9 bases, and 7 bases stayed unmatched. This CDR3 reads CASSRYGGTEQFF. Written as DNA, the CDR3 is TGTGCCAGCAGTCGTTACGGGGGGACTGAGCAGTTCTTC.

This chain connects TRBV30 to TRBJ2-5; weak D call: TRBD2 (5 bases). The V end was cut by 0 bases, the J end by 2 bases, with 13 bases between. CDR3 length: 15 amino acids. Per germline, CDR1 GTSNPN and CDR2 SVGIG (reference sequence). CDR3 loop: CAWSVGGSGQETQYF. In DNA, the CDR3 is TGTGCCTGGAGTGTGGGCGGGTCCGGGCAAGAGACCCAGTACTTC.

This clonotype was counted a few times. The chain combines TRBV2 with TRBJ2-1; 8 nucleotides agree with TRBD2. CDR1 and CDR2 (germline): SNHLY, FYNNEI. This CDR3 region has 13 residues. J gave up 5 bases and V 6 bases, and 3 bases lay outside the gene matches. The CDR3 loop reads CASSREGDNEQFF. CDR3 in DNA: TGTGCCAGCAGCCGGGAGGGTGACAATGAGCAGTTCTTC.

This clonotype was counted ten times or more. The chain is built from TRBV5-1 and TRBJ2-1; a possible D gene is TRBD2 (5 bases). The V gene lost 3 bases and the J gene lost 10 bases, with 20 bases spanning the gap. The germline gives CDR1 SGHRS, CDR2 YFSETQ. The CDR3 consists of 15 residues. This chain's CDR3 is CASSSDGVLSIEQFF. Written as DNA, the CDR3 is TGCGCCAGCAGCTCAGACGGGGTGCTTTCTATAGAGCAGTTCTTC.

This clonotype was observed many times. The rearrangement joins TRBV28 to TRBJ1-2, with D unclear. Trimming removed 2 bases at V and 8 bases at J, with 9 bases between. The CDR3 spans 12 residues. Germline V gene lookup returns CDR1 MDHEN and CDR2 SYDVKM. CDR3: CASSLGPGGYTF. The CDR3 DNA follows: TGTGCCAGCAGTTTAGGCCCAGGAGGCTACACCTTC.

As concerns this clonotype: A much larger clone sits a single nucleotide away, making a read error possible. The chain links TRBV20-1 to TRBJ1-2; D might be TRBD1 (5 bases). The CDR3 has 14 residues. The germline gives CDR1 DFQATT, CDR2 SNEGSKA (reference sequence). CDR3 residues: CGARDPGRSYGYTF. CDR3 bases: TGCGGTGCTAGAGATCCGGGGCGGAGCTATGGCTACACCTTC.

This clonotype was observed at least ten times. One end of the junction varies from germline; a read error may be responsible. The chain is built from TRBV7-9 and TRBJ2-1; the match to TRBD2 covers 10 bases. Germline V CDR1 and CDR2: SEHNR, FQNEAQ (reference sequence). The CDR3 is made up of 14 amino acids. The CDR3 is CASRLAGGDNEQFF. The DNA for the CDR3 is TGTGCCAGCAGATTAGCGGGAGGTGACAATGAGCAGTTCTTC.

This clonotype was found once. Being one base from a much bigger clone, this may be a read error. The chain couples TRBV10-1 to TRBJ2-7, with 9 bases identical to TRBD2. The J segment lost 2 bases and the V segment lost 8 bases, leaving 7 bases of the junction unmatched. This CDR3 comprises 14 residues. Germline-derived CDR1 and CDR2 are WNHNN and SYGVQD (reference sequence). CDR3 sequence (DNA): TGCGCCAGCGGCACAGCGGGGGGTACCTACGAGCAGTACTTC. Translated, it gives CASGTAGGTYEQYF.

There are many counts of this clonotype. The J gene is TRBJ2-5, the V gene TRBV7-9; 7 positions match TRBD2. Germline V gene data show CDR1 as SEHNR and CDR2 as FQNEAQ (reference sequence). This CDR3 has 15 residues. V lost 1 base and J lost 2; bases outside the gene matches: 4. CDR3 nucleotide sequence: TGTGCCAGCAGCTTAGTACAAGCGGGGCAAGAGACCCAGTACTTC. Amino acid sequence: CASSLVQAGQETQYF.

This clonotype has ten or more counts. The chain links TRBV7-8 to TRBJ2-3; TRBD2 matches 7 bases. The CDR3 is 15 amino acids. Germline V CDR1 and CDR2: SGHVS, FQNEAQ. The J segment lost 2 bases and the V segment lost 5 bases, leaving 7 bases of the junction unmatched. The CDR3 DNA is TGTGCCAGCAGCCCCCAACTAGCGCTCACAGATACGCAGTATTTT. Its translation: CASSPQLALTDTQYF.

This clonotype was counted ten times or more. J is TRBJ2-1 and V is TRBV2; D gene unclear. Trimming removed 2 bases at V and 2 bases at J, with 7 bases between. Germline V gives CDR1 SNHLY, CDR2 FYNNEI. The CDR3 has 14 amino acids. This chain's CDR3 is CASSELAAYNEQFF. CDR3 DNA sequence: TGTGCCAGCAGTGAATTGGCAGCCTACAATGAGCAGTTCTTC.

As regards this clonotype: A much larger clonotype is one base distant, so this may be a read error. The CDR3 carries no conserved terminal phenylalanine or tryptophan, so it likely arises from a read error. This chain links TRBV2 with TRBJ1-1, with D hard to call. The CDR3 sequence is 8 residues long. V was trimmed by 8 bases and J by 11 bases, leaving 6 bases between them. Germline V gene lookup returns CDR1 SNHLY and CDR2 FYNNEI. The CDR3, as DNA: TGTGCCAGCCCGATCGCTTTCCTT. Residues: CASPIAFL.

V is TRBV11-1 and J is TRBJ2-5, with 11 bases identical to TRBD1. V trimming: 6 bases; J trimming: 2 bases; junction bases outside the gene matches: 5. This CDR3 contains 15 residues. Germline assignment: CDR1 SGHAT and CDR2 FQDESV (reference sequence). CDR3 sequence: CASRRDRGKQETQYF. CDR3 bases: TGTGCCAGCAGAAGGGACAGGGGGAAGCAAGAGACCCAGTACTTC.

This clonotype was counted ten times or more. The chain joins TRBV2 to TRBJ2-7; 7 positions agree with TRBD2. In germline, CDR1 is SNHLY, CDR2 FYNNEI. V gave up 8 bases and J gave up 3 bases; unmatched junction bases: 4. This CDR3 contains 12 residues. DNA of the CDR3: TGTGCCAGCCGGCGGGAGCACTACGAGCAGTACTTC. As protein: CASRREHYEQYF.

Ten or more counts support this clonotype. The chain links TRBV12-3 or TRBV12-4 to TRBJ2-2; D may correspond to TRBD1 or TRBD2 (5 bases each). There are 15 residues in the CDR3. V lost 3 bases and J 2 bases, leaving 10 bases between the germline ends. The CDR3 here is CASSFPGTNTGELFF. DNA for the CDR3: TGTGCCAGCAGTTTCCCCGGGACCAACACCGGGGAGCTGTTTTTT.

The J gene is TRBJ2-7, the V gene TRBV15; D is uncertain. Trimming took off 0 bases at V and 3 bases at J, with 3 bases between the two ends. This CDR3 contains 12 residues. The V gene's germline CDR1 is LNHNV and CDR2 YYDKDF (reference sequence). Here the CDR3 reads CATSREYYEQYF. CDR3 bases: TGTGCCACCAGCAGAGAATACTACGAGCAGTACTTC.

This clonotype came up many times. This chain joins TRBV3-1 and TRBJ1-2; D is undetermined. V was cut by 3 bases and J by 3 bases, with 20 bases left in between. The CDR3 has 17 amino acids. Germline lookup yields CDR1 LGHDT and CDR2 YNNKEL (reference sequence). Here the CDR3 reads CASSHRGHSDMYYGYTF. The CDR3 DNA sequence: TGTGCCAGCAGCCACAGAGGCCACTCCGATATGTACTATGGCTACACCTTC.

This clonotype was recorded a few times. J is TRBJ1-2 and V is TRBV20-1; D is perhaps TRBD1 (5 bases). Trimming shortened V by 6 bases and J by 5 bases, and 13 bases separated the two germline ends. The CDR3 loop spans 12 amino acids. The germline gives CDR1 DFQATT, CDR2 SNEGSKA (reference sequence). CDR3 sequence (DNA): TGCAGTGCCATCTCCGAGGGGTATGGCTACACCTTC. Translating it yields CSAISEGYGYTF.

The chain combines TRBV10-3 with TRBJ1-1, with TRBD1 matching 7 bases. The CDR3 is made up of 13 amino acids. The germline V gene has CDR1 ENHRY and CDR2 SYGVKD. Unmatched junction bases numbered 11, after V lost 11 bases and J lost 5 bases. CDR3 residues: CALRTGGGTEAFF. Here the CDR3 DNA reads TGTGCCTTACGGACAGGCGGGGGGACTGAAGCTTTCTTT.

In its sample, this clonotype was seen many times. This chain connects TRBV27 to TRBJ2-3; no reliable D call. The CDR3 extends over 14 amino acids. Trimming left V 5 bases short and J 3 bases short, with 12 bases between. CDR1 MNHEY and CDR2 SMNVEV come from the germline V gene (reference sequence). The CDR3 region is CASSPYTRTDTQYF. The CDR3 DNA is TGTGCCAGCAGTCCCTACACCAGAACAGATACGCAGTATTTT.

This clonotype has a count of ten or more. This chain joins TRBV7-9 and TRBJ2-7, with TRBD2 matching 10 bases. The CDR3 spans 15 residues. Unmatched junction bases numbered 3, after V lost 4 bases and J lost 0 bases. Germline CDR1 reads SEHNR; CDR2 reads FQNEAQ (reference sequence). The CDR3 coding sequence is TGTGCCAGCAGCTCGGGACTAGCGAACTCCTACGAGCAGTACTTC. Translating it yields CASSSGLANSYEQYF.

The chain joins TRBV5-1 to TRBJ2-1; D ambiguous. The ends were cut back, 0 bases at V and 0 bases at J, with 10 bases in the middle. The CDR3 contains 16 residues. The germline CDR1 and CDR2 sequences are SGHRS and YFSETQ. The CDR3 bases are TGCGCCAGCAGCTTGGGGCGGCTGATCTCCTACAATGAGCAGTTCTTC. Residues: CASSLGRLISYNEQFF.

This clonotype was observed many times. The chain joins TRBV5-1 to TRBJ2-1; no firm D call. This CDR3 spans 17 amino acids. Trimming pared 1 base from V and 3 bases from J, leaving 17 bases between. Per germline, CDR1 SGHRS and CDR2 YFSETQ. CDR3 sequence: CASSLSLVGLIYNEQFF. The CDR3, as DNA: TGCGCCAGCAGCTTGAGTCTGGTCGGTCTTATCTACAATGAGCAGTTCTTC.